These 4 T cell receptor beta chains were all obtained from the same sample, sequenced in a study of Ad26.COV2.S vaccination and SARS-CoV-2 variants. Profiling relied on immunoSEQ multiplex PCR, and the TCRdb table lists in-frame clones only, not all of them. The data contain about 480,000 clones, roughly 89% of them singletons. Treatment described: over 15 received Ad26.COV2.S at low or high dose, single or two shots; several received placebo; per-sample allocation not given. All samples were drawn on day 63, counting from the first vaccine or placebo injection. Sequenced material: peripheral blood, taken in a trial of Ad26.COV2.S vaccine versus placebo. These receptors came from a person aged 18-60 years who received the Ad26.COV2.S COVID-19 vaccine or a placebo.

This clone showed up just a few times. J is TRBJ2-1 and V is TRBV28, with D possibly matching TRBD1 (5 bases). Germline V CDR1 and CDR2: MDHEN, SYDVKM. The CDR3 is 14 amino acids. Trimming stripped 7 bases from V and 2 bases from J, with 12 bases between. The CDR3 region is CASTPLDTYNEQFF. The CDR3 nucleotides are TGTGCCAGCACCCCCTTGGACACCTACAATGAGCAGTTCTTC.

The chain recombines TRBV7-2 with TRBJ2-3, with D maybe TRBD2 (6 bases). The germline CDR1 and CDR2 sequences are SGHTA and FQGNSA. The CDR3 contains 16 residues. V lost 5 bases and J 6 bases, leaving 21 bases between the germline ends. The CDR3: CASSPPGSPRSDTQYF. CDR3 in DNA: TGTGCCAGCAGCCCCCCCGGGAGCCCCAGATCGGATACGCAGTATTTT. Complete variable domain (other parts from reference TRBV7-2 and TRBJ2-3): GAGVSQSPSNKVTEKGKDVELRCDPISGHTALYWYRQSLGQGLEFLIYFQGNSAPDKSGLPSDRFSAERTGGSVSTLTIQRTQQEDSAVYLCASSPPGSPRSDTQYFGPGTRLTVL.

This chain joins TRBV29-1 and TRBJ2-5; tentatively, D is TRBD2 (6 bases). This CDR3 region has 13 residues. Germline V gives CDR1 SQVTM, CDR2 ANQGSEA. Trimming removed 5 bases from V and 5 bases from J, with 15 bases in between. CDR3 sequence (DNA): TGCAGCGTTTTGGGAGGAGGTCGGGAGACCCAGTACTTC. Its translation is CSVLGGGRETQYF.

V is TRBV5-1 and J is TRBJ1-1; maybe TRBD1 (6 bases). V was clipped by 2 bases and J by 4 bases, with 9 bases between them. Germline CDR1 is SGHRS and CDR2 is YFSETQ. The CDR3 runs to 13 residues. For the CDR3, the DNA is TGCGCCAGCAGCTTCGGGGGGCTCACTGAAGCTTTCTTT. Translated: CASSFGGLTEAFF.